These 12 T cell receptor beta chains originate from one sample sequenced in a study of blood T cell repertoires in COVID-19. Only in-frame clones appear in the TCRdb table, and some are missing; sequencing was by immunoSEQ multiplex PCR. The sample carries under 250,000 clones, 85% to 90% recorded once. Sequencing was carried out using peripheral blood. These TCRs come from a man aged 45 to 65 with COVID-19, enrolled during active disease.

To note about this clone: The junction and the germline gene differ at one end; a read error may be behind it. The chain employs TRBV6-2 or TRBV6-3 and TRBJ2-1; possible D gene TRBD2, 5 bases. The CDR3 covers 19 residues. Per the germline V gene, CDR1 is MNHEY and CDR2 is SVGEGT. The CDR3 is CASSYPAESPPGVVNGQFF. As DNA, the CDR3 is TGTGCCAGCAGTTACCCCGCAGAATCACCACCCGGGGTGGTGAATGGGCAGTTCTTC.

This clone was seen a few times. The rearrangement uses TRBV9 and TRBJ2-2, with 8 bases identical to TRBD1. The CDR3 sequence is 15 residues long. The V gene end was trimmed by 6 bases and the J gene end by 4 bases; junction bases not matched to a gene: 8. Germline CDR1 and CDR2: SGDLS and YYNGEE. The CDR3 region has the DNA TGTGCCAGCAACCACCGGACAGGGACCACCGGGGAGCTGTTTTTT. This gives the protein CASNHRTGTTGELFF.

The rearrangement uses TRBV29-1 and TRBJ1-4; 9 bases fit TRBD1. V dropped 7 bases and J dropped 7; count of bases not matched to a gene: 7. CDR1 SQVTM and CDR2 ANQGSEA come from the germline V gene. CDR3 size: 13 residues. The CDR3 spells CSATGGIGEKLFF. CDR3 in DNA: TGCAGCGCCACAGGGGGCATTGGTGAAAAACTGTTTTTT.

The chain couples TRBV19 to TRBJ2-7, with 9 bases aligning to TRBD2. This CDR3 contains 15 residues. The V and J ends lost 6 bases and 2 bases, in that order; junction bases with no gene match: 8. Looked up from germline, CDR1 is LNHDA and CDR2 is SQIVND (reference sequence). The CDR3 nucleotides are TGTGCCAGTAGCCCGGCTAGCGGGACGGCCTACGAGCAGTACTTC. The encoded protein is CASSPASGTAYEQYF.

Only one count was recorded for this clone. The rearrangement joins TRBV2 to TRBJ2-2, with a weak D call TRBD1 (5 bases). This CDR3 has 14 residues. Germline V gives CDR1 SNHLY, CDR2 FYNNEI. V was trimmed by 5 bases and J by 2 bases, leaving 9 bases between them. The CDR3 protein is CASSRQGNTGELFF. DNA for the CDR3: TGTGCCAGCAGTCGTCAGGGTAACACCGGGGAGCTGTTTTTT.

The V and J genes are TRBV30 and TRBJ2-6; 8 nucleotides match TRBD2. Germline CDR1 reads GTSNPN; CDR2 reads SVGIG (reference sequence). J lost 2 bases, V lost 4 bases, and 16 bases had no gene match. The CDR3 contains 19 residues. The CDR3 loop reads CAWTLPVAGYDTGANVLTF. Written as DNA, the CDR3 is TGTGCCTGGACACTCCCGGTAGCGGGGTATGATACTGGGGCCAACGTCCTGACTTTC. Looking up the rest from reference TRBV30 and TRBJ2-6 gives the full variable domain: SQTIHQWPATLVQPVGSPLSLECTVEGTSNPNLYWYRQAAGRGLQLLFYSVGIGQISSEVPQNLSASRPQDRQFILSSKKLLLSDSGFYLCAWTLPVAGYDTGANVLTFGAGSRLTVL.

V and J are TRBV6-5 and TRBJ2-7, with D perhaps TRBD2 (6 bases). The CDR3 has 14 amino acids. Germline V gene sequence: CDR1 MNHEY, CDR2 SVGAGI. Between the trimmed V and J ends, which lost 2 bases and 0 bases, there was a span of 8 bases. The CDR3 nucleotides read TGTGCCAGCAGTTACGGCGGGGACTCCTACGAGCAGTACTTC. Protein sequence: CASSYGGDSYEQYF.

The CDR3: CASSPRAAIYRELFF. CDR3 DNA: TGTGCCAGCAGCCCTCGTGCCGCGATCTATCGGGAGCTGTTTTTT. The chain combines TRBV14 with TRBJ2-2; no firm D call. The V gene lost 4 bases and the J gene lost 9 bases, with 18 bases spanning the gap. CDR1 is SGHDN and CDR2 is FVKESK in the germline V gene. This CDR3 spans 15 amino acids.

V is TRBV5-1 and J is TRBJ2-3; 9 nucleotides align to TRBD2. V was clipped by 0 bases and J by 0 bases; unmatched bases: 5. There are 17 residues in the CDR3. Germline V lookup: CDR1 SGHRS, CDR2 YFSETQ. The CDR3 spells CASSLGIAGASTDTQYF. Written as DNA, the CDR3 is TGCGCCAGCAGCTTGGGGATAGCGGGAGCTAGCACAGATACGCAGTATTTT.

The chain has TRBV25-1 and TRBJ1-6, with 9 bases lining up with TRBD1. The CDR3 contains 14 residues. Germline CDR1 and CDR2: MGHDK and SYGVNS. Trimming cost V 6 bases and J 7 bases; bases outside gene matches: 4. In nucleotides, the CDR3 is TGTGCCAGCAGCTCCGGGACAGGGAATTCACCCCTCCACTTT. Translated: CASSSGTGNSPLHF.

This clone was picked up one time. V is TRBV2 and J is TRBJ1-5; TRBD1 matches at 8 bases. CDR3 size: 14 residues. CDR1 and CDR2 (germline): SNHLY, FYNNEI. V trimming: 7 bases; J trimming: 5 bases; junction bases outside the gene matches: 7. The CDR3 loop reads CASTGTGDDQPQHF. The CDR3 coding sequence is TGTGCCAGCACTGGGACAGGAGATGATCAGCCCCAGCATTTT.

CDR3 sequence reads: CASSPESWGSEAFF. CDR3 bases: TGTGCCAGCAGTCCGGAGAGTTGGGGCTCTGAAGCTTTCTTT. V gene TRBV6-4 combines with J gene TRBJ1-1, with a weak D call TRBD1 (5 bases). Germline loops: CDR1 MRHNA, CDR2 SNTAGT. The CDR3 consists of 14 residues. V dropped 5 bases and J dropped 6 bases, with 16 bases sitting between them.